Listed below are T cell receptor beta chains from one sample, sequenced in a study of shared clonotypes between healthy human individuals. Only in-frame clones appear in the TCRdb table, and some are missing; sequencing was by immunoSEQ multiplex PCR. This table holds about 2.1 million clones, around 95% found once. The source material was naive CD8+ T cells from PBMCs. The receptors here all came from a man aged 18-30 years in good health. Some clones in this sample may be carry-over from other donors' samples. The CDR3 runs from the conserved cysteine through the conserved F or W.

TRBV13,CASRPLPGQGDGSQETQYF
TRBV28,CASSFDNNEQFF
TRBV28,CASSFGPAILSGNTIYF
TRBV9,CASSVEVRGKYNEQFF
TRBV27,CASSYRDRDSAEAFF
TRBV14,CASNKGQPNIETQYF
TRBV9,CASSAPGGSSYNEQFF
TRBV4-1,CASSQGLHGLGYEQYF
TRBV11-2,CASRPASGPYEQYF
TRBV28,CASRRTGTGIYEQYF
TRBV6-5,CASSYGTFYGYTF
TRBV15,CATSHSDPSTDTQYF
TRBV5-4,CASSLDRGDSPLHF
TRBV29-1,CSVETGGNYGYTF
TRBV9,CASSHGTGASGSYEQYF
TRBV15,CATSSRRGGVHEQYF
TRBV19,CASSPDRVGTEAFF
TRBV5-1,CASSFTLGQHPAGQYF
TRBV13,CASSPRQGDGGNPEAFF
TRBV10-3,CAISEPEKWTSGRTYNEQFF
TRBV28,CASSFSVTGTVASQHF
TRBV9,CASSVGGSPIGFEQYF